This T cell receptor (beta chain) was sequenced for a study of T cells in localized non-small cell lung cancer. Libraries were prepared by immunoSEQ multiplex PCR; TCRdb keeps only in-frame clonotypes and omits some of them. The sample includes 100,000 to 150,000 clones, about 90% of them seen just once. The CDR3 extends over 18 amino acids. J was trimmed by 2 bases and V by 1 base; bases with no gene match: 8. Germline CDR1 is SGHVS and CDR2 is FNYEAQ. Note on this clone: The antigen remains undetermined.

Regarding the study as a whole: Higher T cell density in the blood was associated with longer overall survival, whereas higher adjacent-lung clonality associated with shorter survival.

The genes are TRBV7-6 and TRBJ2-2; TRBD2 agrees at 9 bases. Sequenced material: peripheral blood, taken before any cancer treatment. This receptor was identified in an older female donor with stage I lung adenocarcinoma. CDR3 sequence: CASSLGASGAGNTGELFF. CDR3 in DNA: TGTGCCAGCAGCTTAGGGGCTAGCGGGGCAGGAAACACCGGGGAGCTGTTTTTT.